The 22 T cell receptor beta chains below were found in one sample sequenced in a study of cytomegalovirus exposure and HLA in healthy donors. The PCR was carried out with 60 Vbeta primers and 13 Jbeta primers. Repertoires were generated with immunoSEQ multiplex PCR, while TCRdb's copy carries only in-frame clones and drops some. Of more than 110,000 clones in the sample, around 85% were seen once. Sample: PBMCs. The receptors derive from a woman aged 50 to 60 in good health and CMV-seropositive.

The V gene is TRBV4-3, the J gene TRBJ2-3; 10 bases match TRBD2. The CDR3 has 17 residues. CDR1 is LGHNA and CDR2 is YSLEER in the germline V gene. After removal of 4 bases from V and 4 bases from J, the junction contained 11 bases not matched to a gene. Here the CDR3 reads CASSPIGGSGGADTQYF. DNA of the CDR3: TGCGCCAGCAGCCCTATAGGGGGAAGCGGGGGGGCAGATACGCAGTATTTT.

The rearrangement uses TRBV9 and TRBJ2-7; D remains ambiguous. In germline, CDR1 is SGDLS, CDR2 YYNGEE. Trimming pared 0 bases from V and 5 bases from J, leaving 9 bases between. The CDR3 is 13 residues long. CDR3 protein: CASSVGPRDEQYF. CDR3 sequence (DNA): TGTGCCAGCAGCGTAGGCCCCCGGGACGAGCAGTACTTC. Full variable domain (remainder filled in from reference TRBV9 and TRBJ2-7): DSGVTQTPKHLITATGQRVTLRCSPRSGDLSVYWYQQSLDQGLQFLIQYYNGEERAKGNILERFSAQQFPDLHSELNLSSLELGDSALYFCASSVGPRDEQYFGPGTRLTVT.

The chain uses TRBV4-3 and TRBJ1-1; 9 bases line up with TRBD1. The CDR3 runs 19 residues. Losses at the gene ends were 3 bases for V and 1 base for J; bases not matched to a gene: 15. CDR1 and CDR2 (germline): LGHNA, YSLEER. The CDR3 spells CASSQKNRGPPTPNTEAFF. The CDR3 DNA sequence: TGCGCCAGCAGCCAGAAAAACAGGGGGCCGCCTACCCCGAACACTGAAGCTTTCTTT.

The chain is built from TRBV16 and TRBJ2-5; perhaps TRBD2 as D (6 bases). In germline, CDR1 is KGHSY, CDR2 FQNENV. The CDR3 length is 15 residues. The germline V and J ends were trimmed by 4 bases and 3 bases, with 15 bases remaining between them. The CDR3 spells CASSLLSREEETQYF. CDR3 bases: TGTGCCAGCAGCCTCCTTTCGAGGGAGGAAGAGACCCAGTACTTC.

This chain connects TRBV30 to TRBJ2-3; tentative D call: TRBD2 (6 bases). The germline V gene has CDR1 GTSNPN and CDR2 SVGIG (reference sequence). CDR3 size: 15 residues. Trimming took 2 bases from V and 1 from J, leaving 13 bases between them. The CDR3 bases are TGTGCCTGGAGTCCCCGGGGGATCGGCACAGATACGCAGTATTTT. Translation: CAWSPRGIGTDTQYF.

The chain uses TRBV28 and TRBJ2-1, with D possibly TRBD1 on 6 matching bases. V lost 3 bases and J 6 bases, leaving 15 bases between the germline ends. The CDR3 covers 15 residues. CDR1 is MDHEN and CDR2 is SYDVKM in the germline V gene. The CDR3 DNA reads TGTGCCAGCAGTTTCGGGCAGGGGATCTCCAATGAGCAGTTCTTC. As protein: CASSFGQGISNEQFF. The full variable domain, its missing parts supplied by reference TRBV28 and TRBJ2-1, is DVKVTQSSRYLVKRTGEKVFLECVQDMDHENMFWYRQDPGLGLRLIYFSYDVKMKEKGDIPEGYSVSREKKERFSLILESASTNQTSMYLCASSFGQGISNEQFFGPGTRLTVL.

The CDR3 protein is CASTPDLLGHSEQFF. The CDR3 coding sequence is TGTGCCAGCACCCCGGACCTCCTGGGACACAGTGAGCAGTTCTTC. The chain is built from TRBV5-4 and TRBJ2-1; weak D call: TRBD1 (6 bases). The CDR3 has 15 residues. CDR1 and CDR2 from the germline V gene are SGHNT and YYREEE (reference sequence). Trimming removed 6 bases from V and 9 bases from J, with 22 bases in between.

V is TRBV7-6 and J is TRBJ2-2; D perhaps matches TRBD1 (5 bases). With 0 bases removed from V and 6 bases from J, the gap between germline ends came to 17 bases. Germline V gives CDR1 SGHVS, CDR2 FNYEAQ. The CDR3 covers 17 residues. The CDR3 DNA reads as TGTGCCAGCAGCTTAGCGTGGTCAGGGCGAGAACCCGGGGAGCTGTTTTTT. Translation gives CASSLAWSGREPGELFF.

There are a few counts of this clone. CDR3 protein: CSVGLRDRGPEGYTF. Here the CDR3 DNA reads TGCAGCGTTGGTCTCCGGGACAGGGGCCCTGAGGGCTACACCTTC. This chain joins TRBV29-1 and TRBJ1-2; 10 nucleotides match TRBD1. Unmatched junction bases numbered 13, after V lost 4 bases and J lost 8 bases. The CDR3 covers 15 residues. Germline V lookup: CDR1 SQVTM, CDR2 ANQGSEA.

This chain connects TRBV6-1 to TRBJ2-7; 11 bases align to TRBD1. Germline V lookup: CDR1 MNHNS, CDR2 SASEGT. The CDR3 runs to 15 residues. V lost 8 bases to trimming and J lost 7 bases; unmatched junction nucleotides: 13. The CDR3 region is CASFSWGTGGWEQYF. The CDR3 bases are TGTGCCAGCTTTTCATGGGGGACAGGGGGTTGGGAGCAGTACTTC.

The V and J genes are TRBV6-6 and TRBJ1-1, with 7 bases aligning to TRBD1. The CDR3 is 16 amino acids. CDR1 is MNHNY, CDR2 SVGAGI, per germline (reference sequence). V was clipped by 2 bases and J by 1 base; unmatched bases: 7. The CDR3 nucleotides are TGTGCCAGCAGTTACGGAGGGACAGTCTCGAACACTGAAGCTTTCTTT. Its translation: CASSYGGTVSNTEAFF.

V is TRBV28 and J is TRBJ2-5; 8 nucleotides align to TRBD1. The V segment lost 6 bases and the J segment 7 bases; nucleotides outside the gene matches: 10. Germline CDR1 reads MDHEN; CDR2 reads SYDVKM. The CDR3 totals 14 residues. The CDR3 nucleotides read TGTGCCAGCAGCCGGGACAGGATCTTGGGGACCCAGTACTTC. As protein: CASSRDRILGTQYF.

This chain joins TRBV2 and TRBJ2-1; maybe TRBD2 (6 bases). Trimming removed 1 base at V and 5 bases at J, with 9 bases between. CDR3 length: 14 amino acids. Germline CDR1 is SNHLY and CDR2 is FYNNEI. The CDR3: CASSEVWGDNEQFF. The CDR3 bases are TGTGCCAGCAGTGAAGTCTGGGGGGACAATGAGCAGTTCTTC.

This clone has more than one count but fewer than ten. The rearrangement joins TRBV30 to TRBJ2-2; 9 bases align to TRBD1. The V gene's germline CDR1 is GTSNPN and CDR2 SVGIG (reference sequence). The V and J ends lost 0 bases and 4 bases, in that order; junction bases with no gene match: 6. The CDR3 has 16 amino acids. The CDR3 loop reads CAWSVWTGEVTGELFF. CDR3 DNA: TGTGCCTGGAGTGTATGGACAGGGGAGGTCACCGGGGAGCTGTTTTTT.

The genes are TRBV27 and TRBJ2-7; D not resolved. The germline CDR1 and CDR2 sequences are MNHEY and SMNVEV (reference sequence). Trimming removed 5 bases from V and 1 base from J, with 9 bases in between. This CDR3 region has 13 residues. The CDR3 DNA sequence: TGTGCCAGCAGTCACAGACGATCCTACGAGCAGTACTTC. Its protein product is CASSHRRSYEQYF.

This clone was seen just once. The rearrangement links TRBV18 to TRBJ2-3, with 11 nucleotides matching TRBD2. Trimming cost V 2 bases and J 5 bases; bases outside gene matches: 3. The CDR3 loop spans 15 amino acids. Germline CDR1 reads KGHSH; CDR2 reads LQKENI. The chain's CDR3 is CASSPILAGGDTQYF. CDR3 coding DNA: TGTGCCAGCTCACCAATTCTAGCGGGGGGAGATACGCAGTATTTT.

Regarding this clone: The germline gene is not matched at one end of the junction; a read error may be the cause. The chain employs TRBV27 and TRBJ2-6, with D perhaps matching TRBD2 (6 bases). The germline V gene encodes CDR1 MNHEY and CDR2 SMNVEV (reference sequence). The length of the CDR3 is 16 residues. As DNA, the CDR3 is TGTGCCAGCAGCACCCTTGGAGGGACTGGGGCCAACGTCCCGACTTTC. Amino acid sequence: CASSTLGGTGANVPTF.

The CDR3 sequence is CASAPRLTYNEQFF. In nucleotides, the CDR3 is TGTGCTAGTGCCCCACGACTTACCTACAATGAGCAGTTCTTC. The V call is TRBV12-5, the J call TRBJ2-1; D not certain. Trimming took off 7 bases at V and 2 bases at J, with 12 bases between the two ends. Germline V CDR1 and CDR2: LGHNT, FRNRAP. This CDR3 is 14 amino acids long.

V and J are TRBV2 and TRBJ2-3, with D unclear. CDR1 and CDR2 from the germline V gene are SNHLY and FYNNEI. The CDR3 covers 14 residues. Trimming left V 3 bases short and J 0 bases short, with 7 bases between. CDR3 amino acids: CASSDSVSTDTQYF. CDR3 sequence (DNA): TGTGCCAGCAGTGATTCCGTGAGCACAGATACGCAGTATTTT.

This clone was seen a few times. The chain combines TRBV4-3 with TRBJ2-1; D may be TRBD2 (6 bases). The CDR3 extends over 15 amino acids. The ends were cut back, 4 bases at V and 9 bases at J, with 19 bases in the middle. The germline gives CDR1 LGHNA, CDR2 YSLEER. The CDR3 reads CASSPRLGRRTEQFF. The CDR3 DNA is TGCGCCAGCAGCCCCCGACTAGGCCGCCGGACTGAGCAGTTCTTC.

The chain combines TRBV9 with TRBJ1-4; D unresolved. The CDR3 has 15 amino acids. Germline loops: CDR1 SGDLS, CDR2 YYNGEE. With 4 bases removed from V and 5 bases from J, the gap between germline ends came to 15 bases. The CDR3 here is CASSPSGTGNEKLFF. CDR3 sequence (DNA): TGTGCCAGCAGCCCCAGCGGAACGGGAAATGAAAAACTGTTTTTT.

The chain uses TRBV28 and TRBJ2-7; 8 bases map to TRBD2. From germline, CDR1 is MDHEN and CDR2 SYDVKM. The trim removed 6 bases at V and 3 bases at J, leaving 10 bases unmatched. The CDR3 totals 15 residues. The CDR3 bases are TGTGCCAGCAGCCTTCGGACTAGCCTTAGCTACGAGCAGTACTTC. This translates into CASSLRTSLSYEQYF.